This T cell receptor (beta chain) was recovered during a study of molecular identifiers for immune sequencing clone quantification. Findings and limits, study-wide: Among effectors, clones above 20 RNA copies held over 98% of molecules; among naive cells, under 1%.

Details on this clonotype: The antigen is undetermined. Being one base from a much bigger clone, this may be a read error.

The CDR3 totals 15 residues. Trimming took 1 base from V and 7 from J, leaving 17 bases between them. From the PCR reads, TCRdb called clonotypes with MiXCR, one entry per CDR3 protein. The data contain over 300,000 distinct CDR3 sequences, about 23% of them seen just once; the ten biggest clones take up roughly 0.7%. The receptor's source is a human donor in good health. Some libraries in this study had Jurkat cell RNA spiked in. The chain has TRBV12-3 or TRBV12-4 and TRBJ2-7, with D possibly being TRBD1 or TRBD2 (5 bases each). The specimen was naive CD8+ T cells from blood, with Jurkat cell RNA spiked in. Subset given: FACS-sorted CD8+CD4-CCR7+CD45RA+ naive T cells. DNA for the CDR3: TGTGCCAGCAGTTTAGGACAGCGGCACTTTGAAGAGCAGTACTTC. Translating gives CASSLGQRHFEEQYF.